The 11 T cell receptor beta chains listed next were all sequenced from one sample in a study of CD8 T cells in ankylosing spondylitis. TCRdb itself ran the 5' RACE reads through MiXCR, one entry per CDR3 protein. The sample has roughly 190,000 distinct CDR3 sequences, roughly 13% seen once. The sample consisted of blood, either unsorted or a sorted T cell fraction (not recorded which). The receptors were sampled from a male donor with ankylosing spondylitis or in good health (not recorded which).

The chain has TRBV6-2 or TRBV6-3 and TRBJ2-3; 7 positions agree with TRBD1. V lost 2 bases to trimming and J lost 4 bases; unmatched junction nucleotides: 6. Germline lookup yields CDR1 MNHEY and CDR2 SVGEGT. The CDR3 spans 15 residues. CDR3 amino acids: CASSYGTVFADTQYF. CDR3 in DNA: TGTGCCAGCAGTTACGGGACAGTTTTCGCAGATACGCAGTATTTT.

Only a few counts were recorded for this clonotype. The chain has TRBV2 and TRBJ1-1; D is uncertain. The germline V gene has CDR1 SNHLY and CDR2 FYNNEI. The CDR3 covers 10 residues. The V and J ends lost 8 bases and 9 bases respectively, with 10 bases between them. CDR3 DNA: TGTGCCAGCCGAGGGAGTAAAGCTTTCTTT. This gives the protein CASRGSKAFF. Filled out from reference TRBV2 and TRBJ1-1, the complete variable domain reads EPEVTQTPSHQVTQMGQEVILRCVPISNHLYFYWYRQILGQKVEFLVSFYNNEISEKSEIFDDQFSVERPDGSNFTLKIRSTKLEDSAMYFCASRGSKAFFGQGTRLTVV.

In this sample, this clonotype turned up a few times. The rearrangement uses TRBV20-1 and TRBJ2-1; 8 positions match TRBD1. The CDR3 sequence is 17 residues long. V dropped 2 bases and J dropped 3; count of bases not matched to a gene: 12. Germline CDR1 reads DFQATT; CDR2 reads SNEGSKA (reference sequence). DNA of the CDR3: TGCAGTGCTAGAATCAGGGGGCGAGTAGCGGTCTACAATGAGCAGTTCTTC. Amino acids: CSARIRGRVAVYNEQFF.

The CDR3 spells CASSLAAGYNEQFF. In nucleotides, the CDR3 is TGTGCCAGCAGCTTAGCGGCAGGCTACAATGAGCAGTTCTTC. This chain uses TRBV7-8 with TRBJ2-1, with D hard to call. The ends were cut back, 0 bases at V and 3 bases at J, with 6 bases in the middle. The CDR3 is 14 amino acids. Germline V gives CDR1 SGHVS, CDR2 FQNEAQ.

This clonotype was seen a handful of times. J is TRBJ2-1 and V is TRBV7-2, with D uncertain. In germline, CDR1 is SGHTA, CDR2 FQGNSA. The CDR3 runs 15 residues. Between the trimmed V and J ends, which lost 5 bases and 5 bases, there was a span of 16 bases. The CDR3 region is CASSPGPRSDNEQFF. CDR3 in DNA: TGTGCCAGCAGCCCGGGCCCAAGGTCGGACAATGAGCAGTTCTTC.

This clonotype was seen only a few times. This sequence joins TRBV27 and TRBJ2-1; 9 bases agree with TRBD2. Per the germline V gene, CDR1 is MNHEY and CDR2 is SMNVEV (reference sequence). The CDR3 covers 20 residues. V gave up 0 bases and J gave up 0 bases; unmatched junction bases: 12. This CDR3 reads CASSLSPGSGRFSSYNEQFF. The CDR3 DNA sequence: TGTGCCAGCAGTTTATCCCCGGGGAGCGGGAGGTTTAGCTCCTACAATGAGCAGTTCTTC.

The chain combines TRBV5-1 with TRBJ1-4; perhaps TRBD1 as D (5 bases). The V end was cut by 2 bases, the J end by 6 bases, with 23 bases between. Looked up from germline, CDR1 is SGHRS and CDR2 is YFSETQ. The CDR3 length is 18 residues. The CDR3 loop is CASSLGTPGSPPDEKLFF. The CDR3 DNA follows: TGCGCCAGCAGCTTAGGGACTCCCGGCTCCCCTCCGGATGAAAAACTGTTTTTT.

The chain employs TRBV29-1 and TRBJ2-1, with D perhaps TRBD1 or TRBD2 (7 bases each). V shed 7 bases and J shed 10 bases, with 29 bases lying between them. Germline V gene sequence: CDR1 SQVTM, CDR2 ANQGSEA. This CDR3 has 16 amino acids. The CDR3 DNA sequence: TGCAGCGCCTACCCCCTACAATCAGGGGGGGGGGAGGAGCAGTTCTTC. Protein: CSAYPLQSGGGEEQFF.

J is TRBJ2-7 and V is TRBV4-2; D perhaps matches TRBD2 (6 bases). Germline V CDR1 and CDR2: LGHNA, YNFKEQ. The CDR3 is 17 residues long. Trimming cost V 0 bases and J 1 base, with 16 bases left between them. In DNA form, the CDR3 reads TGTGCCAGCAGCCAAGAAGGTGGGGGGTACGGATCCTACGAGCAGTACTTC. Encoded protein: CASSQEGGGYGSYEQYF.

The chain joins TRBV7-9 to TRBJ1-4; 9 bases align to TRBD1. Germline V lookup: CDR1 SEHNR, CDR2 FQNEAQ (reference sequence). The CDR3 runs to 16 residues. The ends lost 4 bases at V and 8 bases at J; junction bases unmatched: 11. CDR3 sequence reads: CASSSTGGQGSEKLFF. DNA of the CDR3: TGTGCCAGCAGCTCCACCGGGGGACAGGGAAGCGAAAAACTGTTTTTT.

The gene calls are TRBV12-3 or TRBV12-4 and TRBJ1-2, with unresolved D. The V end lost 4 bases, the J end lost 6 bases, and 12 bases lay between the germline ends. This CDR3 has 13 amino acids. CDR3 sequence (DNA): TGTGCCAGCAGTTATCGGTTAGGGAATGGCTACACCTTC. This codes for CASSYRLGNGYTF.